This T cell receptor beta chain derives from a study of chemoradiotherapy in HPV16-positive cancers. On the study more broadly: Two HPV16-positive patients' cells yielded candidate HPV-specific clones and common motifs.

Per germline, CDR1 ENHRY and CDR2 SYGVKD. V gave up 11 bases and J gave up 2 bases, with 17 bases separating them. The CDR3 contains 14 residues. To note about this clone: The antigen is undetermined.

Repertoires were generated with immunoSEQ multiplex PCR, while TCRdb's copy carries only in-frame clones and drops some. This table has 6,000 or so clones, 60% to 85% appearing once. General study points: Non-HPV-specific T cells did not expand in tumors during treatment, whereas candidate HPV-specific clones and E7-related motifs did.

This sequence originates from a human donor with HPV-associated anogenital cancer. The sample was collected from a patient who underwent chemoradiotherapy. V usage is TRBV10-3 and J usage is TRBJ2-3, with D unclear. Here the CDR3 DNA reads TGTGCCTCCCTCGACCATACTAACACAGATACGCAGTATTTT. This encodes CASLDHTNTDTQYF.